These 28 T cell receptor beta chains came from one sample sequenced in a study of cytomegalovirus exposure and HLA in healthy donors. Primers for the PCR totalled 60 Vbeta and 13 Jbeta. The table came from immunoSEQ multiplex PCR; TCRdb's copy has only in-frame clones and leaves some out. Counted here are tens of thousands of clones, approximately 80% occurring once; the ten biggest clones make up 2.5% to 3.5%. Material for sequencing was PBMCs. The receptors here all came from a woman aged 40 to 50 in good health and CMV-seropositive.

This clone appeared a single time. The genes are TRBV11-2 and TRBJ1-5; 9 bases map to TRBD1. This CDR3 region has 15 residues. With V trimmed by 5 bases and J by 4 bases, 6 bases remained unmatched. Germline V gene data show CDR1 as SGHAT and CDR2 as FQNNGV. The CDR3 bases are TGTGCCAGCAGCCAGGACAGGGGAACTAATCAGCCCCAGCATTTT. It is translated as CASSQDRGTNQPQHF.

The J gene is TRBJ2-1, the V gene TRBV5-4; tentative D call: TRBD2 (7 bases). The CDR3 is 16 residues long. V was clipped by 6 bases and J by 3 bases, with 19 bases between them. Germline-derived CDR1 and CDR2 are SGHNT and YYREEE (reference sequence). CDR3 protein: CASTPGGAIGYNEQFF. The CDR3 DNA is TGTGCCAGCACCCCTGGGGGGGCAATCGGCTACAATGAGCAGTTCTTC.

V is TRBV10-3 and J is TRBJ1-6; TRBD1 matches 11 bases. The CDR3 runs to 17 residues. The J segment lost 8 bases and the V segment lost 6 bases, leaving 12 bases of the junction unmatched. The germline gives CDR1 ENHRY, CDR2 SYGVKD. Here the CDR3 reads CAISYTPGGQGDSPLHF. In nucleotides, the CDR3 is TGTGCCATCAGCTATACCCCCGGGGGACAGGGGGATTCACCCCTCCACTTT.

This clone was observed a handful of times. Here the CDR3 reads CASSQAGGASNEQFF. CDR3 DNA sequence: TGTGCCAGCAGCCAAGCGGGGGGCGCTTCGAATGAGCAGTTCTTC. This chain uses TRBV4-2 with TRBJ2-1; tentative D call: TRBD2 (7 bases). Trimming stripped 1 base from V and 7 bases from J, with 14 bases between. CDR1 and CDR2 from the germline V gene are LGHNA and YNFKEQ. This CDR3 has 15 residues.

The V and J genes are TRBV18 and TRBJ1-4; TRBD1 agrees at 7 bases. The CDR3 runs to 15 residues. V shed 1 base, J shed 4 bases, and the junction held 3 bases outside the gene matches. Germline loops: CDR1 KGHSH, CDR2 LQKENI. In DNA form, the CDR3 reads TGTGCCAGCTCACCACAGGGGGCTGTTAATGAAAAACTGTTTTTT. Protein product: CASSPQGAVNEKLFF.

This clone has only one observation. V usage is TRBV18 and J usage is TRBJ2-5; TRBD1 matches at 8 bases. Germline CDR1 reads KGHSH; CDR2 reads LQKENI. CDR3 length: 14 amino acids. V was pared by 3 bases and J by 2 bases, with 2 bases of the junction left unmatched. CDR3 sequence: CASSPGTGQETQYF. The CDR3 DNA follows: TGTGCCAGCTCACCGGGGACAGGTCAAGAGACCCAGTACTTC.

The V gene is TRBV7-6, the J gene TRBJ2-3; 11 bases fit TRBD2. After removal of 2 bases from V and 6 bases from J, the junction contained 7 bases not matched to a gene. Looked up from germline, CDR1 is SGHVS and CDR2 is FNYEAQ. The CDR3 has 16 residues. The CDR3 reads CASSLRVAGGLDTQYF. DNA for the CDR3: TGTGCCAGCAGCTTACGGGTAGCGGGGGGGCTGGATACGCAGTATTTT.

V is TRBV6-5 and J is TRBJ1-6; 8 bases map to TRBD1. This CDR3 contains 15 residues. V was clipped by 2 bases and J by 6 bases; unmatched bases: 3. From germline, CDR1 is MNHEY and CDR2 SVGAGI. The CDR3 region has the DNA TGTGCCAGCAGTTACCAAGGACAGGGTAATTCACCCCTCCACTTT. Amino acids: CASSYQGQGNSPLHF.

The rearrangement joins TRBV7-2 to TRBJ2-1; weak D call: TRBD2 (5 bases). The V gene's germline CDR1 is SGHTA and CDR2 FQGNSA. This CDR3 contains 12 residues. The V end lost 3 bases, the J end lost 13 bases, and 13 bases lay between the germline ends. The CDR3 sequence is CASSLIGLSQFF. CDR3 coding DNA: TGTGCCAGCAGCTTGATAGGACTGTCTCAGTTCTTC.

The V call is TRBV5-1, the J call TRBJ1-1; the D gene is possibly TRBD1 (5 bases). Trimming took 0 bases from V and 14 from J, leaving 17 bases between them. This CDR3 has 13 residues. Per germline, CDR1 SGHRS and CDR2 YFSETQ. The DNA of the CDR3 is TGCGCCAGCAGCTTGGTGGATGGAGGGGATAGCTTCTTT. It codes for CASSLVDGGDSFF. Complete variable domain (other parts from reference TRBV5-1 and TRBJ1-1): KAGVTQTPRYLIKTRGQQVTLSCSPISGHRSVSWYQQTPGQGLQFLFEYFSETQRNKGNFPGRFSGRQFSNSRSEMNVSTLELGDSALYLCASSLVDGGDSFFGQGTRLTVV.

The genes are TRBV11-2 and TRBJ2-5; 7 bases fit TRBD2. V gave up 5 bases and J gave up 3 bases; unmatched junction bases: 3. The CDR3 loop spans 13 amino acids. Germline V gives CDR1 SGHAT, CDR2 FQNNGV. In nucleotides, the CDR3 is TGTGCCAGCAGCCCGGGACTAAAAGAGACCCAGTACTTC. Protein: CASSPGLKETQYF.

The CDR3 DNA is TGTGCCAGCAGGCCGGGACAGATTATCTATGGCTACACCTTC. It yields the protein CASRPGQIIYGYTF. The chain carries TRBV6-1 and TRBJ1-2, with 7 bases identical to TRBD1. The CDR3 totals 14 residues. Per the germline V gene, CDR1 is MNHNS and CDR2 is SASEGT. V shed 6 bases and J 4 bases; nucleotides not matched to a gene: 8.

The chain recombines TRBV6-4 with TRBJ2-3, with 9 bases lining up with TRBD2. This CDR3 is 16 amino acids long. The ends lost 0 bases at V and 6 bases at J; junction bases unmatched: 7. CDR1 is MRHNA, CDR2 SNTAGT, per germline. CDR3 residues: CASSDSAGGRGDTQYF. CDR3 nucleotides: TGTGCCAGCAGTGACTCAGCGGGGGGCCGAGGCGATACGCAGTATTTT.

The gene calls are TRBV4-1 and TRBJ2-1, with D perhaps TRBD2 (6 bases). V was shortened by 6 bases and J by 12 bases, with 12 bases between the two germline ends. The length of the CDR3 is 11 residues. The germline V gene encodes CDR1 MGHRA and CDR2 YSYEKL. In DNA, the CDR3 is TGCGCCAGCAGTGCGGGGCCTTCGCAGTTCTTC. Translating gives CASSAGPSQFF.

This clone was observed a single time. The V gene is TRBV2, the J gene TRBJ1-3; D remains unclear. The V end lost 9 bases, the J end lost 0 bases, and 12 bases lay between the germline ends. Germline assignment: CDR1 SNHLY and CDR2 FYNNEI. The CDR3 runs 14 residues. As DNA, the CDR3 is TGTGCCAGTCTGAGCGGAAGCTCTGGAAACACCATATATTTT. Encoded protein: CASLSGSSGNTIYF.

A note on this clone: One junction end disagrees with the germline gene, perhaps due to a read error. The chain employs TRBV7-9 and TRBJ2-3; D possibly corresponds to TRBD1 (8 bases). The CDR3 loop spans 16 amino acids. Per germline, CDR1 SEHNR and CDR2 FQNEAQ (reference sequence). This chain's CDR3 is CSSSQQGGPSTDTQYF. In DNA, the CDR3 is TGTTCCAGCAGCCAACAGGGGGGGCCATCCACAGATACGCAGTATTTT.

DNA of the CDR3: TGTGCCAGCAGTTTTTACAGGGGGAAGACTGAAGCTTTCTTT. Protein sequence: CASSFYRGKTEAFF. This chain connects TRBV27 to TRBJ1-1; 8 bases agree with TRBD1. V was clipped by 3 bases and J by 5 bases; unmatched bases: 5. The germline gives CDR1 MNHEY, CDR2 SMNVEV (reference sequence). The CDR3 is 14 residues long.

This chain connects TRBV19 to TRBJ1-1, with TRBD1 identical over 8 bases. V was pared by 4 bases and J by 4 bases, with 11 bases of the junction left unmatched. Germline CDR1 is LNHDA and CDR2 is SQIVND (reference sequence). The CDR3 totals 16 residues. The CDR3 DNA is TGTGCCAGTAGTAGGCTTGGCAGGGGGCAAGGCACTGAAGCTTTCTTT. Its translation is CASSRLGRGQGTEAFF.

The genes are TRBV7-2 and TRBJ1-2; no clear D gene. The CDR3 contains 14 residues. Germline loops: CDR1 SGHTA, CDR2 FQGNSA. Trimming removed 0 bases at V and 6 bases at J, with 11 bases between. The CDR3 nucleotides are TGTGCCAGCAGCTTAGCTTACGGAGCGGATGGCTACACCTTC. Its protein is CASSLAYGADGYTF.

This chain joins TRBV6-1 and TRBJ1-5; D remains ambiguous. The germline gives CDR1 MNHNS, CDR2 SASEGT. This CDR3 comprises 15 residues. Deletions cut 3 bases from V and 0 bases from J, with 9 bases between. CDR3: CASSESGNSNQPQHF. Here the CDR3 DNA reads TGTGCCAGCAGTGAGTCGGGTAATAGCAATCAGCCCCAGCATTTT.

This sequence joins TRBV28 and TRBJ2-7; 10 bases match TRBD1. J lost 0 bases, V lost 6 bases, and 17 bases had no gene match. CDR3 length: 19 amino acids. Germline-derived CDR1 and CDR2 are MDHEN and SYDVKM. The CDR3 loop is CASSPLPGTRDRGSYEQYF. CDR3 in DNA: TGTGCCAGCAGCCCGCTCCCCGGGACCCGGGACAGGGGCTCCTACGAGCAGTACTTC.

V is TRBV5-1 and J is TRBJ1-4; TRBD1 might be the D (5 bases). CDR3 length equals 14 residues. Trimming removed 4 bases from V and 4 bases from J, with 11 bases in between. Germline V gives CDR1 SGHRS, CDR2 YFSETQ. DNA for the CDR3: TGCGCCAGCAGCGTGGGACGGGATAATGAAAAACTGTTTTTT. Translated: CASSVGRDNEKLFF. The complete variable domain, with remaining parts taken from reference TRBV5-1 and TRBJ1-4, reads KAGVTQTPRYLIKTRGQQVTLSCSPISGHRSVSWYQQTPGQGLQFLFEYFSETQRNKGNFPGRFSGRQFSNSRSEMNVSTLELGDSALYLCASSVGRDNEKLFFGSGTQLSVL.

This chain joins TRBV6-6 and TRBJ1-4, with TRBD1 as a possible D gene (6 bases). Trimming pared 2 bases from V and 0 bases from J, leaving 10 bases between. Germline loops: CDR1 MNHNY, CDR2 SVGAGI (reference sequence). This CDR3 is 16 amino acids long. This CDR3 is CASSYTRTATNEKLFF. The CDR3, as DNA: TGTGCCAGCAGTTACACCCGGACAGCAACTAATGAAAAACTGTTTTTT.

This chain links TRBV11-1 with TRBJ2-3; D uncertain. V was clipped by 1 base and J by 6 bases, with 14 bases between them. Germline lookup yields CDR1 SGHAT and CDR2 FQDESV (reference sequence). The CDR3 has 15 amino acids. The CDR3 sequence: CASSLDGLARDTQYF. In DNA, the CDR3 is TGTGCCAGCAGCTTAGATGGCCTGGCGAGGGATACGCAGTATTTT.

The CDR3 region has the DNA TGTGCCAGCAGTTACTCGCCTTCGGCTGTCGGGGGAAAAGCTTTCTTT. It specifies CASSYSPSAVGGKAFF. This chain links TRBV6-5 with TRBJ1-1, with D maybe TRBD1 (5 bases). Trimming shortened V by 0 bases and J by 9 bases, and 20 bases separated the two germline ends. Germline V gene lookup returns CDR1 MNHEY and CDR2 SVGAGI. This CDR3 comprises 16 residues.

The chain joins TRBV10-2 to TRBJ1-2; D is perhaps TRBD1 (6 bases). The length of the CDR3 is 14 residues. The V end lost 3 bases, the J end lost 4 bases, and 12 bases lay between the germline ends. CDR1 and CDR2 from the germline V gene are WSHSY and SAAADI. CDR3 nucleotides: TGCGCCAGCAGTGACCAGGGGATAAGCTATGGCTACACCTTC. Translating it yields CASSDQGISYGYTF.

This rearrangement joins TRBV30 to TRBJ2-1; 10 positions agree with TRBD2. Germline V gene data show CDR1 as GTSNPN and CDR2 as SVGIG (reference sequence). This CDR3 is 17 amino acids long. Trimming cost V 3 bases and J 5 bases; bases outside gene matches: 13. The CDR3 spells CAWSPPGLAWPNNEQFF. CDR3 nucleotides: TGTGCCTGGAGCCCTCCGGGACTAGCGTGGCCTAACAATGAGCAGTTCTTC.

CDR3 bases: TGTGCCAGCAGCCAGGGACAGATCTACGAGCAGTACTTC. Translation gives CASSQGQIYEQYF. The rearrangement joins TRBV6-5 to TRBJ2-7, with TRBD1 matching 7 bases. From germline, CDR1 is MNHEY and CDR2 SVGAGI. Trimming cost V 6 bases and J 3 bases; bases outside gene matches: 5. The CDR3 is 13 amino acids.